This TCR beta chain was retrieved from a study of blood T cell repertoires in COVID-19. Turning to the study itself: The origin of the acute and convalescent COVID-19 samples was the United States, Italy and Spain.

This clone is a singleton in its sample. CDR3 length equals 14 residues. V dropped 8 bases and J dropped 0 bases, with 14 bases sitting between them. Looked up from germline, CDR1 is MDHEN and CDR2 is SYDVKM. Here immunoSEQ multiplex PCR was the method, and the copy in TCRdb shows in-frame clones only, minus some. Of around 200,000 clones listed, 83% are singletons. The V gene is TRBV28, the J gene TRBJ2-7; a possible D gene is TRBD1 (5 bases). The sequenced sample consisted of peripheral blood. The sequence was obtained from a man aged 45 to 65 with active or convalescent COVID-19. This CDR3 is CASLGAVSSYEQYF. The CDR3, as DNA: TGTGCCAGCCTAGGGGCAGTAAGCTCCTACGAGCAGTACTTC.